This TCR beta chain was identified during a study of T cell changes during pregnancy in multiple sclerosis. Assay: immunoSEQ multiplex PCR; the TCRdb copy retains only in-frame clones and omits some. The sample consists of around 70,000 clones, roughly 92% of them appearing once. This CDR3 comprises 14 residues. Germline V gene sequence: CDR1 SGHTA, CDR2 FQGNSA. V dropped 3 bases and J dropped 1 base, with 6 bases sitting between them. The sequence was collected from a female donor with multiple sclerosis, enrolled in a pregnancy study. The sequencing here drew on peripheral blood, taken before pregnancy. The chain joins TRBV7-2 to TRBJ2-2; no firm D call. The CDR3 spells CASSLGQNTGELFF. Here the CDR3 DNA reads TGTGCCAGCAGCTTGGGCCAGAACACCGGGGAGCTGTTTTTT.